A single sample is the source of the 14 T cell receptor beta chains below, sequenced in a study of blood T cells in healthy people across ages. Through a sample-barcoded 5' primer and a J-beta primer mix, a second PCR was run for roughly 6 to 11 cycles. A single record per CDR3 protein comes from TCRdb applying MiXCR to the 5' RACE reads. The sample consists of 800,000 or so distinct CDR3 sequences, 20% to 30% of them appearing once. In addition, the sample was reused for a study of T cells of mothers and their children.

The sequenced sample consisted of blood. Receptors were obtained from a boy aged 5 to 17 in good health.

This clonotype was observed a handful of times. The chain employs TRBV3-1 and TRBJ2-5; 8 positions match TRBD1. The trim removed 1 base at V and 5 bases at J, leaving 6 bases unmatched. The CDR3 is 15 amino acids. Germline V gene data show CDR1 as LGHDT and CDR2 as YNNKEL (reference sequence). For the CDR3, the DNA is TGTGCCAGCAGCCAAGGCAGGGGGCGATGGGAGACCCAGTACTTC. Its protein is CASSQGRGRWETQYF.

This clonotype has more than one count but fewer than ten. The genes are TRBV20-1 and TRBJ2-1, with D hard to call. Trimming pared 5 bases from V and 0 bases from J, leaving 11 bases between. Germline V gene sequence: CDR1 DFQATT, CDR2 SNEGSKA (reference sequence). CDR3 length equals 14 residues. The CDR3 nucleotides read TGCAGTGCTGTAGGCTTAAGCTCCTACAATGAGCAGTTCTTC. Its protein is CSAVGLSSYNEQFF.

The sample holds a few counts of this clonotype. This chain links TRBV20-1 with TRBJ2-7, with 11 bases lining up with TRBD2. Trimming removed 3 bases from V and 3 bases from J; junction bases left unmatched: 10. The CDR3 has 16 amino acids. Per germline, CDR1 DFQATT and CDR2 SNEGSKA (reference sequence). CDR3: CSARVFSGRARYEQYF. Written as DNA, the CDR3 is TGCAGTGCTAGGGTGTTTAGCGGGAGGGCACGCTACGAGCAGTACTTC.

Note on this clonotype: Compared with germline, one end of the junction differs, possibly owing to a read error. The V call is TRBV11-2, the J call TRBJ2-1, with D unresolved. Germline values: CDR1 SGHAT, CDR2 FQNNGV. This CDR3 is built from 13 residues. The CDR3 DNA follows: TGTGCCAACAGCTTAACCGCCGGTGGGCAGGCGGACTTC. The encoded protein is CANSLTAGGQADF.

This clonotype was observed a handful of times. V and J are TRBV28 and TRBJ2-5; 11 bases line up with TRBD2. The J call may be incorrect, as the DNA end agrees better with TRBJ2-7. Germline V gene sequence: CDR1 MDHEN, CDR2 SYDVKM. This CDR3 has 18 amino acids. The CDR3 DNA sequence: TGTGCCAGCAGTTTCCTCCTGACTAGCGGGGTTAGCTCCTACGAGCAGTACTTC. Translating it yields CASSFLLTSGVSSYEQYF.

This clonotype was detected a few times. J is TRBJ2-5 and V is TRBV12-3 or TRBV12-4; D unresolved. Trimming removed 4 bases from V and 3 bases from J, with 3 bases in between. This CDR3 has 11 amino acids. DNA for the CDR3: TGTGCCAGCAGTTGGGAAGAGACCCAGTACTTC. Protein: CASSWEETQYF.

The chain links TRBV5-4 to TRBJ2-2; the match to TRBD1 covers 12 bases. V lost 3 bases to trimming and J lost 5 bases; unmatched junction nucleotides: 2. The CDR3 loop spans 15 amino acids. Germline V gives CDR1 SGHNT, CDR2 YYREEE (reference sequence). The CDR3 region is CASSWDRGRTGELFF. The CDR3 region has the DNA TGTGCCAGCAGCTGGGACAGGGGGCGTACCGGGGAGCTGTTTTTT.

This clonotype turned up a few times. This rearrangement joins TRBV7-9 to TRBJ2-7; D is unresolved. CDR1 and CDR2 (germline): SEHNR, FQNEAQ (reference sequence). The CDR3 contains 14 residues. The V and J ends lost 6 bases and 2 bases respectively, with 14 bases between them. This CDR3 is CASSRAASAYEQYF. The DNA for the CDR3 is TGTGCCAGCAGTCGGGCGGCGTCAGCCTACGAGCAGTACTTC.

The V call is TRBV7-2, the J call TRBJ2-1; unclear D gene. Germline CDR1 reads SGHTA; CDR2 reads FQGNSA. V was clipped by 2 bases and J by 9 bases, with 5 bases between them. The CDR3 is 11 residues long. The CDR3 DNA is TGTGCCAGCAGCTTAAACCTTGAGCAGTTCTTC. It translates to CASSLNLEQFF.

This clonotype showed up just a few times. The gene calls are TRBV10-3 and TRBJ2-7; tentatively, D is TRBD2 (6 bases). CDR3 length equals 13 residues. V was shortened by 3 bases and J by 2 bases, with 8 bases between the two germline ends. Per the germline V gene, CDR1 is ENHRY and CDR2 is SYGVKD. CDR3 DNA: TGTGCCATCAGTGATCCGGGGGCCTACGAGCAGTACTTC. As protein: CAISDPGAYEQYF.

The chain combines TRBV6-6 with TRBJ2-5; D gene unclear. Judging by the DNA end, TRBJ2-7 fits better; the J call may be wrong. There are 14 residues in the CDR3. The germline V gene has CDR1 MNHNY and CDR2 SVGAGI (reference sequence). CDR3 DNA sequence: TGTGCCAGCAGTGACGGCCTGGATCTCTACGAGCAGTACTTC. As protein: CASSDGLDLYEQYF.

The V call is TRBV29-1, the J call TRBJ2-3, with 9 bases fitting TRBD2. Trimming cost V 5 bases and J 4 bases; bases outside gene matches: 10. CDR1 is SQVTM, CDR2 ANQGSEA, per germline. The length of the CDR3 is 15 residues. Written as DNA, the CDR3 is TGCAGCGTTATAAAGGGTAGCGGGAGTGCAGATACGCAGTATTTT. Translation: CSVIKGSGSADTQYF.

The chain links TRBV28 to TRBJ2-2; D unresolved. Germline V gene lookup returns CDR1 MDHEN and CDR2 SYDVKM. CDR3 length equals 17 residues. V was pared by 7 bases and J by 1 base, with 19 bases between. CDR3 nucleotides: TGTGCCAGCATTGGCCGGGCTTTTAAATTGAACACCGGGGAGCTGTTTTTT. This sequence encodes CASIGRAFKLNTGELFF.

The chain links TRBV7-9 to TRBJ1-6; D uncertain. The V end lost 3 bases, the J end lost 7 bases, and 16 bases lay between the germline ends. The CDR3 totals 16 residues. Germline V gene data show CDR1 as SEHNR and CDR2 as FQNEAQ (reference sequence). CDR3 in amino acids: CASSLSGGPGNSPLHF. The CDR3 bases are TGTGCCAGCAGCTTGTCAGGAGGTCCGGGGAATTCACCCCTCCACTTT.